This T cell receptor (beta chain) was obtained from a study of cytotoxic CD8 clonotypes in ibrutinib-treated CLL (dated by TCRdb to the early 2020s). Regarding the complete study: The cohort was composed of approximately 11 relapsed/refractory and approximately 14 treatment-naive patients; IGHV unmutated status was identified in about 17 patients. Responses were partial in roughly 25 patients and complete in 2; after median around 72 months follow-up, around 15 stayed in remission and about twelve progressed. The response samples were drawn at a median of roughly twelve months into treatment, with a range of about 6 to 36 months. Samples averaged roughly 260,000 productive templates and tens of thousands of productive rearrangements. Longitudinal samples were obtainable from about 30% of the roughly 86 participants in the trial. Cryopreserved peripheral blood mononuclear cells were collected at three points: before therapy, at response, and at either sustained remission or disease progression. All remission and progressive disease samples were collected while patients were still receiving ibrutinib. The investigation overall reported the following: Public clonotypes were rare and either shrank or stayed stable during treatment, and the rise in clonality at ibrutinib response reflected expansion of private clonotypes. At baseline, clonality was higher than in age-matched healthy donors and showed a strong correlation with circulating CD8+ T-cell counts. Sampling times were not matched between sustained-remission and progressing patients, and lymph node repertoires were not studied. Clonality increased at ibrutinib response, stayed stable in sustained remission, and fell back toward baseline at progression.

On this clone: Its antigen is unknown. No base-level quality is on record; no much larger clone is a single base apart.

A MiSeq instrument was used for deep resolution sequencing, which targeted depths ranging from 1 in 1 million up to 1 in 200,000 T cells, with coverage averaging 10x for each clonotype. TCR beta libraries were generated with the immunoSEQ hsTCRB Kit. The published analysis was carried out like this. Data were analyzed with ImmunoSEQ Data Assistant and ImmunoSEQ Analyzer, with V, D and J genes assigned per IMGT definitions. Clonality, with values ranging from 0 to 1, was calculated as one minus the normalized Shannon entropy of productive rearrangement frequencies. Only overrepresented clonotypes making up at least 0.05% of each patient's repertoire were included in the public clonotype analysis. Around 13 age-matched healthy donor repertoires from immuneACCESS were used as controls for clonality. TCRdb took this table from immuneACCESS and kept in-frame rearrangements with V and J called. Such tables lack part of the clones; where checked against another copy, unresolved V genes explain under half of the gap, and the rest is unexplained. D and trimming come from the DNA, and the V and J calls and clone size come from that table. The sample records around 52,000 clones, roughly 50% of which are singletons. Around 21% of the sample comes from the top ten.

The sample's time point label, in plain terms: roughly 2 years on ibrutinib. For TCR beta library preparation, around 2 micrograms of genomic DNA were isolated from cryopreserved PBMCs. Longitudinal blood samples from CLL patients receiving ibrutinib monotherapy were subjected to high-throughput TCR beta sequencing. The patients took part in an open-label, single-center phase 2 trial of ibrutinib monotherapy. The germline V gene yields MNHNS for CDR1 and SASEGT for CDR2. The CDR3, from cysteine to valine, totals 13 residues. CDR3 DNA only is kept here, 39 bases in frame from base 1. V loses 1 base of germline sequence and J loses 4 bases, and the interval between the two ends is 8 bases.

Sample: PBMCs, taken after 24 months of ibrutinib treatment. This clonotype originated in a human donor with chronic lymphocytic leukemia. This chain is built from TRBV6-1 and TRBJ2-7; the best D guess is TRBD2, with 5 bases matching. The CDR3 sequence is CASSEGEFYEQYV. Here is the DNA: TGTGCCAGCAGTGAAGGGGAGTTTTACGAGCAGTACGTC.